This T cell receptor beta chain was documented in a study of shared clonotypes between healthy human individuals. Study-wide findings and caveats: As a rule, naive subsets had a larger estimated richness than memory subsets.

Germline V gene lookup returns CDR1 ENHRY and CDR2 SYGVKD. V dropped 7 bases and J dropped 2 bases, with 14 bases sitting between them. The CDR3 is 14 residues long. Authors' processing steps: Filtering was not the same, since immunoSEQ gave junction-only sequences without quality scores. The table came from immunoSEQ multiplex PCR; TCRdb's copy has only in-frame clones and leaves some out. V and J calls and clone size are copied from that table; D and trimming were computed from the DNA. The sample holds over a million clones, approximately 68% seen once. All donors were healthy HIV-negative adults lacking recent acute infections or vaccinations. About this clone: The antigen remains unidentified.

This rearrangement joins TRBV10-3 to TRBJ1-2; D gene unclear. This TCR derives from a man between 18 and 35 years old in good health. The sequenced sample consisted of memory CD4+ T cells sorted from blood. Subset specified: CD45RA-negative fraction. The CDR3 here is CAITSSAANYGYTF. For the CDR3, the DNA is TGTGCCATCACCTCCTCCGCCGCGAACTATGGCTACACCTTC.